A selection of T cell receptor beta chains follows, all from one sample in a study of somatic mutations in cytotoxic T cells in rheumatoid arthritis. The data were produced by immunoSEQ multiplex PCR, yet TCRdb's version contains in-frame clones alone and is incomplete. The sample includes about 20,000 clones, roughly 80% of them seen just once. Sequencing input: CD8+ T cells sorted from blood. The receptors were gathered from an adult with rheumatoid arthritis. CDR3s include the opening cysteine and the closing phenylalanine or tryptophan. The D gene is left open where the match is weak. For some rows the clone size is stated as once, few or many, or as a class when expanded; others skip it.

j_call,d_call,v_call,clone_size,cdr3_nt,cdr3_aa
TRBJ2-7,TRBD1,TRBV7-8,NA,TGTGCCAGCAGCTTATCGGGACAGGAGATTTCCTACGAGCAGTACTTC,CASSLSGQEISYEQYF
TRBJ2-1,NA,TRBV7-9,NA,TGTGCCAGCAGCTTTAGGGTACTAGCAACTTACAATGAGCAGTTCTTC,CASSFRVLATYNEQFF
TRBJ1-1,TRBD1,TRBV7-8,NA,TGTGCCAGCAGCTTAACTACCGACAGGGCGGGGGACACTGAAGCTTTCTTT,CASSLTTDRAGDTEAFF
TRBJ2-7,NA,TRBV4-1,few,TGCGCCAGCAGCCAAGATCAGGGACTCAGCTCCTACGAGCAGTACTTC,CASSQDQGLSSYEQYF
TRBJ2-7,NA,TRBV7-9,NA,TGTGCCAGCAGCTTAGGGGCCGGTGGGCAGTACTTC,CASSLGAGGQYF
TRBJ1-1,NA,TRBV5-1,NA,TGCGCCAGCAGCACCCTAGGAGAAGCTTTCTTT,CASSTLGEAFF
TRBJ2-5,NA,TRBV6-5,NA,TGTGCCAGCAGTTACGTTCGGGTTCAAGAGACCCAGTACTTC,CASSYVRVQETQYF
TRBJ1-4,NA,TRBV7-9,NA,TGTGCCAGCAGCCTAACCTCCGGGACACTTAATGAAAAACTGTTTTTT,CASSLTSGTLNEKLFF
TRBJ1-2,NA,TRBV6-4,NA,TGTGCCAGCAGCTCAGGAATCAACTATGGCTACACCTTC,CASSSGINYGYTF
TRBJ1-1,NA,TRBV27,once,TGTGCCAGCAGTTTAACCTCCGGGGCCCTGAACACTGAAGCTTTCTTT,CASSLTSGALNTEAFF
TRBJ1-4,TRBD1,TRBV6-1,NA,TGTGCCAGCAGTCCTAGGGGGCGAACTAATGAAAAACTGTTTTTT,CASSPRGRTNEKLFF
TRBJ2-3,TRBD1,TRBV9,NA,TGTGCCAGCAGCGTACGGGACAGACGCACAGATACGCAGTATTTT,CASSVRDRRTDTQYF
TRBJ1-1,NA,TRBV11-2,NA,TGTGCCAGCAGCTTGTTCCGGGGGAACACTGAAGCTTTCTTT,CASSLFRGNTEAFF
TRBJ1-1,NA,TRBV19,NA,TGTGCCAGTAGGGCAGGGGAGGTCACTGAAGCTTTCTTT,CASRAGEVTEAFF
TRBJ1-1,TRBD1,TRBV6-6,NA,TGTGCCAGCAGTTACGTGGAGGGGGCAGGGACTGAAGCTTTCTTT,CASSYVEGAGTEAFF
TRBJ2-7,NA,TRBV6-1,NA,TGTGCCAGCAGTGAGTCCCCGGGTCTAGGCTCCGACGAGCAGTACTTC,CASSESPGLGSDEQYF
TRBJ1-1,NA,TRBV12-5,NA,TGTGCTAGTGGTTTGGTCGGTAAGGGGGGGACTGAAGCTTTCTTT,CASGLVGKGGTEAFF
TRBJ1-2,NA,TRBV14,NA,TGTGCCAGCAGCCCCGACCTTTTCACTAACTATGGCTACACCTTC,CASSPDLFTNYGYTF
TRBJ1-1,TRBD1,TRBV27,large,TGTGCCAGCGGGGACAGGGGGAACACTGAAGCTTTCTTT,CASGDRGNTEAFF
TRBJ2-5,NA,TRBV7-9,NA,TGTGCCAGCAGCTCCGAAGGGGGGCGGGGCCAAGAGACCCAGTACTTC,CASSSEGGRGQETQYF
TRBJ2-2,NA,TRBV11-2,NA,TGTGCCAGCAGCTTAGTTACCGGGGAGCTGTTTTTT,CASSLVTGELFF
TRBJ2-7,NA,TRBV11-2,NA,TGTGCCAGCAGGATGGAGGGGGGGTACGAGCAGTACTTC,CASRMEGGYEQYF
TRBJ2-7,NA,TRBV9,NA,TGTGCCAGCAGCGTAGGAGGGTCCGGATACGAGCAGTACTTC,CASSVGGSGYEQYF
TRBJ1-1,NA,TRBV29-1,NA,TGCAGCGTTGATGACGGGCCTCCTTTCCCCGAAGCTTTCTTT,CSVDDGPPFPEAFF
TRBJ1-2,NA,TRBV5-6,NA,TGTGCCAGCAGCTTTGGCGGATCTAACTATGGCTACACCTTC,CASSFGGSNYGYTF
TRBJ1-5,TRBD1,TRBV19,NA,TGTGCCAGTACCAAACAGGGGAACAGCAATCAGCCCCAGCATTTT,CASTKQGNSNQPQHF
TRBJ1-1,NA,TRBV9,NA,TGTGCCAGCAGCGTAGATGGGCAGAACACTGAAGCTTTCTTT,CASSVDGQNTEAFF
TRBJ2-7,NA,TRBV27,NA,TGTGCCAGCAGCCGTGGGTCCCCCTACGAGCAGTACTTC,CASSRGSPYEQYF
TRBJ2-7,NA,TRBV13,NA,TGTGCCAGCAGCTCCCCCAGCCGGGGCAGGGGGGCCTACGAGCAGTACTTC,CASSSPSRGRGAYEQYF
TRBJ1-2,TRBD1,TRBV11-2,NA,TGTGCCAGCAGCCCCGAAGACAGGGGTGTGGACTATGGCTACACCTTC,CASSPEDRGVDYGYTF
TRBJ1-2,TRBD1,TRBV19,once,TGTGCCAGTAGTATAGATGAAGCCGGGACAGGCTATGGCTACACCTTC,CASSIDEAGTGYGYTF
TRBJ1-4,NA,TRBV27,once,TGTGCCAGCAGTCTTCCCGGCCATGAAAAACTGTTTTTT,CASSLPGHEKLFF
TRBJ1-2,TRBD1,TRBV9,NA,TGTGCCAGCAGCGGACCCGGGACAGGGGGCGCGGACGGCTACACCTTC,CASSGPGTGGADGYTF
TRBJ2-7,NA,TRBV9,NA,TGTGCCAGCAGCAAGGGTGGTACAGGCTCCTACGAGCAGTACTTC,CASSKGGTGSYEQYF
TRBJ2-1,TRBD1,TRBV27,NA,TGTGCCAGCAGGAATTGGACAGGGGCGCATGAGCAGTTCTTC,CASRNWTGAHEQFF
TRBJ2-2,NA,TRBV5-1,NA,TGCGCCAGCAGCTTTAGCGGGGAGCTGTTTTTT,CASSFSGELFF
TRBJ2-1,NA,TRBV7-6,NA,TGTGCCAGCAGCTTATCCGGGGCCGAGAATGAGCAGTTCTTC,CASSLSGAENEQFF
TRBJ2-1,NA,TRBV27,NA,TGTGCCAGCAGTTTATGGGGGGCTAGGGGTGAGCAGTTCTTC,CASSLWGARGEQFF
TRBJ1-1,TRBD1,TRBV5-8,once,TGTGCCAGCAGCGCTTTTGACAGGGAGGAGTCTGAAGCTTTCTTT,CASSAFDREESEAFF
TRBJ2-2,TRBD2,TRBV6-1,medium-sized,TGTGCCAGCAAGGTAGCGGGAGACACCGGGGAGCTGTTTTTT,CASKVAGDTGELFF
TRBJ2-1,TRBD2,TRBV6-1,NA,TGTGCCAGCAGTGAAGCGAGAGGGACTAGCGGGAGGGCCTGGGGGGATGAGCAGTTCTTC,CASSEARGTSGRAWGDEQFF
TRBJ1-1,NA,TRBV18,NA,TGTGCCAGCTCACCACCGATTTGGGTAGCGAACACTGAAGCTTTCTTT,CASSPPIWVANTEAFF
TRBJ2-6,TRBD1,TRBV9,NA,TGTGCCAGCAGCGTGACGGGACAGATATCTGGGGCCAACGTCCTGACTTTC,CASSVTGQISGANVLTF
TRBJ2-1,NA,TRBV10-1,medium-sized,TGCGCCAGCAGTGAGTTGGTCGGGAGACGCAATGAGCAGTTCTTC,CASSELVGRRNEQFF
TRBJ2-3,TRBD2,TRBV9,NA,TGTGCCAGCAGCGCTGGGACTAGCGGGGGGCACACAGATACGCAGTATTTT,CASSAGTSGGHTDTQYF
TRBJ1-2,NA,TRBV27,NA,TGTGCCAGCAGACAGGGTTTTGGCTACACCTTC,CASRQGFGYTF
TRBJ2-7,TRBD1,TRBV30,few,TGTGCCTGGGGGGCCGGGACAGGGGTTACCTACGAGCAGTACTTC,CAWGAGTGVTYEQYF
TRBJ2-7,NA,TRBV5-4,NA,TGTGCCAGCAGACAGACTCCCGAACTTATCTACGAGCAGTACTTC,CASRQTPELIYEQYF
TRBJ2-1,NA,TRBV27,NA,TGTGCCAGCAGTACATACAATGAGCAGTTCTTC,CASSTYNEQFF
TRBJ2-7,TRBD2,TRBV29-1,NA,TGCAGCGTTGCTCCGGGACTAGGTTCGGGCGAGCAGTACTTC,CSVAPGLGSGEQYF
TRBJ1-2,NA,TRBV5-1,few,TGCGCCAGCAGCTTGGTGTCAGAGCTTAACTATGGCTACACCTTC,CASSLVSELNYGYTF
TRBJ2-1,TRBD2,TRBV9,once,TGTGCCAGCAGACGCACTAGCGGATCATACAATGAGCAGTTCTTC,CASRRTSGSYNEQFF
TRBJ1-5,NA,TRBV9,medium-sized,TGTGCCAGCAGCGTAGCGGGAGGGAGCAATCAGCCCCAGCATTTT,CASSVAGGSNQPQHF
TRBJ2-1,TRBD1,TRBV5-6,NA,TGTGCCAGCAGCTCGACAGGGGGGAGCTCCTACAATGAGCAGTTCTTC,CASSSTGGSSYNEQFF
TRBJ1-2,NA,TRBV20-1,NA,TGCAGTGCTAGTTCTGGCTACACCTTC,CSASSGYTF
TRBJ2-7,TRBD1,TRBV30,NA,TGTGCCTGGAGCTTGGACAGGGGCTACGAGCAGTACTTC,CAWSLDRGYEQYF
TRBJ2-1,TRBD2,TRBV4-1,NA,TGCGCCAGCAGCCAAGATTTAGGACTAGCGTCCAATGAGCAGTTCTTC,CASSQDLGLASNEQFF
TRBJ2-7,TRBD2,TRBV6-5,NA,TGTGCCAGCAGTTACGACAGCGGGAGCTCCTACGAGCAGTACTTC,CASSYDSGSSYEQYF
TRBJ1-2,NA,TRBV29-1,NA,TGCAGCGTTGTTGAGGGGGTGGGTGGCTACACCTTC,CSVVEGVGGYTF